These T cell receptor beta chains were read from a single sample in a study of blood T cell repertoires in COVID-19. Profiled with immunoSEQ multiplex PCR; TCRdb holds only in-frame clones, not every one. The data show 150,000 to 200,000 clones, 80% to 90% seen once. Sequencing input: peripheral blood. These receptor sequences come from a man between 60 and 75 years old with acute or convalescent COVID-19. CDR3s include the opening cysteine and the closing phenylalanine or tryptophan. A D gene is named only where the DNA matches it firmly. Size values are once, few and many counts, or a class for expanded clones, and some rows have none.

J gene	D gene	clone size	V gene	CDR3 protein	CDR3 DNA
TRBJ2-2	-	-	TRBV14	CASSRWSRVALNTGELFF	TGTGCCAGCAGCCGGTGGTCCAGGGTAGCCTTGAACACCGGGGAGCTGTTTTTT
TRBJ2-1	TRBD1	-	TRBV6-2/TRBV6-3	CASSSGQGYEQFF	TGTGCCAGCAGCTCGGGACAGGGCTATGAGCAGTTCTTC
TRBJ2-7	TRBD1	-	TRBV14	CASSWTGYVYEQYF	TGTGCCAGCAGCTGGACAGGGTATGTCTACGAGCAGTACTTC
TRBJ2-7	TRBD1	-	TRBV18	CASSRTGGSSEQYF	TGTGCCAGCTCAAGGACAGGGGGCTCGAGTGAGCAGTACTTC
TRBJ1-2	TRBD1	-	TRBV6-5	CASSYLRDRSYGYTF	TGTGCCAGCAGTTACCTCCGGGACAGATCTTATGGCTACACCTTC
TRBJ1-6	-	-	TRBV2	CASSRDRERSPLHF	TGTGCCAGCAGTCGCGACAGAGAACGATCACCCCTCCACTTT
TRBJ2-7	TRBD2	once	TRBV5-4	CASSSQGTKVSPQLYEQYF	TGTGCCAGCAGCTCCCAAGGGACTAAAGTATCCCCTCAACTTTACGAGCAGTACTTC
TRBJ2-2	TRBD1	-	TRBV7-9	CASSFSRTGLTGELFF	TGTGCCAGCAGCTTCTCCAGGACAGGGCTCACCGGGGAGCTGTTTTTT
TRBJ2-2	TRBD1	-	TRBV14	CASSVTGANTGELFF	TGTGCCAGCAGTGTTACAGGGGCGAACACCGGGGAGCTGTTTTTT
TRBJ1-1	TRBD1	-	TRBV20-1	CSAATGREAFF	TGCAGTGCCGCGACAGGGAGGGAAGCTTTCTTT
TRBJ2-1	-	-	TRBV20-1	CSARGGEQFF	TGCAGTGCGAGGGGGGGGGAGCAGTTCTTC
TRBJ2-7	-	-	TRBV7-8	CASSLADRRTYEQYF	TGTGCCAGCAGCTTAGCAGACAGGAGGACCTACGAGCAGTACTTC
TRBJ2-2	-	-	TRBV19	CARYSTGGELFF	TGTGCCAGATACAGCACCGGCGGGGAGCTGTTTTTT
TRBJ2-6	-	-	TRBV5-1	CASSSSGSGANVLTF	TGCGCCAGCAGCTCCTCAGGGTCTGGGGCCAACGTCCTGACTTTC
TRBJ2-2	TRBD2	-	TRBV3-1/TRBV3-2	CASSQDINLAQTSGSIADTGELFF	TGTGCCAGCAGCCAAGATATTAACCTCGCGCAGACTAGCGGGAGCATAGCGGACACCGGGGAGCTGTTTTTT
TRBJ2-7	TRBD2	-	TRBV9	CASSVGYGGGPSEQYF	TGTGCCAGCAGCGTAGGTTACGGGGGAGGGCCTAGCGAGCAGTACTTC
TRBJ1-4	-	-	TRBV28	CASRRSLNEKLFF	TGTGCCAGCAGACGGTCGCTTAATGAAAAACTGTTTTTT
TRBJ1-2	-	-	TRBV10-3	CATYWAGTRNYGYTF	TGTGCCACCTACTGGGCCGGGACACGCAACTATGGCTACACCTTC
TRBJ2-2	TRBD1	-	TRBV3-1/TRBV3-2	CASSRQGLYTGELFF	TGTGCCAGCAGCCGACAGGGGCTCTACACCGGGGAGCTGTTTTTT
TRBJ2-1	TRBD1	-	TRBV9	CASSGSTGRNNEQFF	TGTGCCAGCAGCGGATCGACAGGGAGAAACAATGAGCAGTTCTTC
TRBJ1-5	-	-	TRBV3-1/TRBV3-2	CASSQDRPGGNQPQHF	TGTGCCAGCAGCCAAGATAGACCCGGGGGCAATCAGCCCCAGCATTTT
TRBJ2-1	TRBD2	-	TRBV28	CASSKAGGYNEQFF	TGTGCCAGCAGTAAAGCGGGAGGCTACAATGAGCAGTTCTTC
TRBJ2-5	TRBD2	once	TRBV9	CASSVALGLAGAETQYF	TGTGCCAGCAGCGTAGCTTTGGGACTAGCGGGGGCAGAGACCCAGTACTTC
TRBJ2-7	TRBD2	-	TRBV27	CASSFGRGGSYEQYF	TGTGCCAGCAGTTTCGGGCGCGGGGGTTCCTACGAGCAGTACTTC
TRBJ2-7	-	-	TRBV9	CASSVGQTYEQYF	TGTGCCAGCAGCGTAGGACAGACCTACGAGCAGTACTTC
TRBJ2-2	TRBD2	-	TRBV6-6	CASSPGTSGRAGTGELFF	TGTGCCAGCAGTCCTGGGACTAGCGGGAGGGCCGGCACCGGGGAGCTGTTTTTT
TRBJ1-1	-	-	TRBV6-5	CASSYRQLNTEAFF	TGTGCCAGCAGTTATCGACAGCTGAACACTGAAGCTTTCTTT
TRBJ1-3	-	-	TRBV7-2	CASSLVGTQGRHTIYF	TGTGCCAGCAGCTTAGTTGGGACTCAAGGTCGGCACACCATATATTTT
TRBJ2-1	TRBD2	-	TRBV19	CASSIAGTSGSDEQFF	TGTGCCAGTAGTATAGCTGGGACTAGCGGGAGCGATGAGCAGTTCTTC
TRBJ2-7	-	-	TRBV20-1	CSGGVGYEQYF	TGCAGTGGGGGGGTCGGCTACGAGCAGTACTTC
TRBJ1-3	TRBD1	-	TRBV28	CASSLSGDRSSGNTIYF	TGTGCCAGCAGTTTATCCGGGGACAGGAGCTCTGGAAACACCATATATTTT
TRBJ2-3	TRBD2	-	TRBV28	CASSTGRDRGSPDTQYF	TGTGCCAGCTCCACCGGCAGGGACCGCGGGAGTCCGGATACGCAGTATTTT